One sample yielded the 14 T cell receptor beta chains listed below, sequenced in a study of response to subunit inactivated influenza vaccine. TCRdb called the RT-PCR reads again in MiXCR, with one record for every CDR3 protein. Here the sample spans over 150,000 distinct CDR3 sequences, about 10% being singletons. The sample here was CD8+ T cells sorted from PBMCs, taken around 2 years after vaccination. The receptors here all came from a man between 50 and 70 years old who received an inactivated influenza vaccine.

This clonotype came up a few times. The chain uses TRBV9 and TRBJ1-4; 8 bases map to TRBD1. The CDR3 is 15 residues long. The ends lost 3 bases at V and 2 bases at J; junction bases unmatched: 3. CDR1 SGDLS and CDR2 YYNGEE come from the germline V gene. The CDR3 loop reads CASSARTGTNEKLFF. CDR3 DNA: TGTGCCAGCAGCGCCCGGACAGGGACTAATGAAAAACTGTTTTTT. The full variable domain, its missing parts supplied by reference TRBV9 and TRBJ1-4, is DSGVTQTPKHLITATGQRVTLRCSPRSGDLSVYWYQQSLDQGLQFLIQYYNGEERAKGNILERFSAQQFPDLHSELNLSSLELGDSALYFCASSARTGTNEKLFFGSGTQLSVL.

The chain combines TRBV5-1 with TRBJ2-7, with D possibly being TRBD1 (5 bases). V was cut by 3 bases and J by 2 bases, with 15 bases left in between. This CDR3 is 15 amino acids long. Germline V gene data show CDR1 as SGHRS and CDR2 as YFSETQ. The CDR3 DNA is TGCGCCAGCAGCTCCGGACACTACAGGACCTACGAGCAGTACTTC. As protein: CASSSGHYRTYEQYF.

The chain recombines TRBV2 with TRBJ2-5; D might be TRBD1 (5 bases). Trimming shortened V by 2 bases and J by 5 bases, and 15 bases separated the two germline ends. The germline V gene encodes CDR1 SNHLY and CDR2 FYNNEI. The CDR3 is 15 residues long. CDR3 protein: CASSEWGGADETQYF. CDR3 sequence (DNA): TGTGCCAGCAGTGAATGGGGTGGGGCGGACGAGACCCAGTACTTC. Full variable domain (rest looked up from reference TRBV2 and TRBJ2-5): EPEVTQTPSHQVTQMGQEVILRCVPISNHLYFYWYRQILGQKVEFLVSFYNNEISEKSEIFDDQFSVERPDGSNFTLKIRSTKLEDSAMYFCASSEWGGADETQYFGPGTRLLVL.

The chain links TRBV25-1 to TRBJ2-2; possibly TRBD1 for D (5 bases). Germline assignment: CDR1 MGHDK and CDR2 SYGVNS. The CDR3 covers 14 residues. V lost 6 bases and J lost 15, with 23 bases in between. The CDR3 sequence is CASRRDGLQGSVFF. The CDR3 nucleotides read TGTGCCAGCAGAAGAGACGGATTGCAGGGTTCCGTGTTTTTT.

The chain joins TRBV20-1 to TRBJ2-1; 7 bases match TRBD2. J was trimmed by 6 bases and V by 1 base; bases with no gene match: 9. Per germline, CDR1 DFQATT and CDR2 SNEGSKA (reference sequence). The CDR3 extends over 15 amino acids. This chain's CDR3 is CSARGWGGLVNEQFF. CDR3 nucleotides: TGCAGTGCTAGAGGGTGGGGGGGACTCGTCAATGAGCAGTTCTTC.

The chain has TRBV2 and TRBJ1-1; D is unresolved. V was pared by 1 base and J by 5 bases, with 17 bases between. This CDR3 region has 16 residues. Germline assignment: CDR1 SNHLY and CDR2 FYNNEI. DNA for the CDR3: TGTGCCAGCAGTGAAGGTTTCAGAACACTGAGGACTGAAGCTTTCTTT. Its protein product is CASSEGFRTLRTEAFF.

The rearrangement joins TRBV28 to TRBJ2-4; TRBD1 agrees at 8 bases. This CDR3 region has 13 residues. V shed 3 bases, J shed 8 bases, and the junction held 3 bases outside the gene matches. Germline CDR1 and CDR2: MDHEN and SYDVKM. CDR3 region: CASSFSRGHIQYF. The CDR3 DNA sequence: TGTGCCAGCAGTTTCAGCAGGGGGCACATTCAGTACTTC.

The genes are TRBV7-8 and TRBJ2-3; D remains ambiguous. The CDR3 is made up of 15 amino acids. The germline CDR1 and CDR2 sequences are SGHVS and FQNEAQ. The germline V and J ends were trimmed by 2 bases and 1 base, with 10 bases remaining between them. CDR3 sequence: CASSLLHSRTDTQYF. In nucleotides, the CDR3 is TGTGCCAGCAGCTTACTACATTCCCGCACAGATACGCAGTATTTT.

V usage is TRBV4-3 and J usage is TRBJ2-3; possibly TRBD2 for D (6 bases). Trimming pared 0 bases from V and 4 bases from J, leaving 14 bases between. The CDR3 is 16 amino acids. Germline values: CDR1 LGHNA, CDR2 YSLEER. The CDR3, as DNA: TGCGCCAGCAGCCAAGATTTGGGGAGGTCTGCAGATACGCAGTATTTT. Translating it yields CASSQDLGRSADTQYF.

The V and J genes are TRBV3-1 and TRBJ2-3; 12 bases match TRBD2. Trimming removed 0 bases from V and 2 bases from J; junction bases left unmatched: 6. Looked up from germline, CDR1 is LGHDT and CDR2 is YNNKEL (reference sequence). This CDR3 is built from 18 residues. CDR3 DNA: TGTGCCAGCAGCCAAGATCTAGCGGGGGGGCTTGTCACAGATACGCAGTATTTT. Translated: CASSQDLAGGLVTDTQYF.

The chain is built from TRBV18 and TRBJ2-4, with D perhaps TRBD1 (6 bases). The V end lost 3 bases, the J end lost 0 bases, and 15 bases lay between the germline ends. CDR3 size: 17 residues. Germline-derived CDR1 and CDR2 are KGHSH and LQKENI. The CDR3 reads CASSPRTEMLAKNIQYF. CDR3 DNA: TGTGCCAGCTCACCCAGGACAGAAATGCTAGCCAAAAACATTCAGTACTTC.

The chain is built from TRBV27 and TRBJ2-6; a weak D match, TRBD1 (6 bases). V was cut by 2 bases and J by 0 bases, with 14 bases left in between. CDR1 is MNHEY and CDR2 is SMNVEV in the germline V gene (reference sequence). The CDR3 consists of 18 residues. The CDR3 here is CASSLSDRLDSGANVLTF. In DNA, the CDR3 is TGTGCCAGCAGTTTAAGTGACAGGCTAGACTCTGGGGCCAACGTCCTGACTTTC.

The chain couples TRBV18 to TRBJ1-1; D is unclear. Germline V lookup: CDR1 KGHSH, CDR2 LQKENI. CDR3 length: 15 residues. The germline V and J ends were trimmed by 3 bases and 2 bases, with 13 bases remaining between them. Here the CDR3 DNA reads TGTGCCAGCTCACCGGTCGGAGGTCTAAACACTGAAGCTTTCTTT. Translating gives CASSPVGGLNTEAFF.

V gene TRBV27 combines with J gene TRBJ1-1; 9 bases map to TRBD1. V dropped 7 bases and J dropped 3; count of bases not matched to a gene: 9. Per germline, CDR1 MNHEY and CDR2 SMNVEV (reference sequence). The CDR3 is 15 residues long. DNA for the CDR3: TGTGCCAGCACCAGGACAGGGGCGGGGTACACTGAAGCTTTCTTT. It encodes CASTRTGAGYTEAFF.